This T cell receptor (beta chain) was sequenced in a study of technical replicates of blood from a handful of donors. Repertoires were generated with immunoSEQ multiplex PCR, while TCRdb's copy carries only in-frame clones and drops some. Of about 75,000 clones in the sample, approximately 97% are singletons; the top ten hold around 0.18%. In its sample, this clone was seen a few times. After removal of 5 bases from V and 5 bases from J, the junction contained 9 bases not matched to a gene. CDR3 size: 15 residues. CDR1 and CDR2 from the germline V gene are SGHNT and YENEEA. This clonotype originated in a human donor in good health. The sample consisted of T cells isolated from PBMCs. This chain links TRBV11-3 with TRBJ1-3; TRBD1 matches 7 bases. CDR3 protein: CASSPGTVPRNTIYF. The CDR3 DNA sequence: TGTGCCAGCAGCCCCGGGACAGTTCCACGAAACACCATATATTTT. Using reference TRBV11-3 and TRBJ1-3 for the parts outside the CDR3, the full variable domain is EAGVVQSPRYKIIEKKQPVAFWCNPISGHNTLYWYLQNLGQGPELLIRYENEEAVDDSQLPKDRFSAERLKGVDSTLKIQPAELGDSAVYLCASSPGTVPRNTIYFGEGSWLTVV.